This T cell receptor beta chain was recorded in a study of T cell repertoires in cytomegalovirus infection. As for the study in general: Public signatures in TCR beta pointed to CMV infection and matching HLA type. Study-wide results and caveats: HLA-C-restricted CMV-specific TCR beta clonotypes prevailed in the ex vivo response. Cumulative public TCR beta family frequency identified CMV carriers with the relevant HLA.

From the reads, TCRdb called clonotypes with MiXCR, one entry per CDR3 protein. Of 97,000 or so distinct CDR3 sequences in the sample, approximately 16% were seen once. Trimming cost V 2 bases and J 4 bases, with 20 bases left between them. Germline lookup yields CDR1 MNHEY and CDR2 SVGEGT. CDR3 length: 17 residues. This clonotype was counted at least ten times. Its antigen is as yet unknown. Material for sequencing was PBMCs. The chain combines TRBV6-2 or TRBV6-3 with TRBJ1-1; D is possibly TRBD1 (6 bases). The receptor's source is a human donor in good health (CMV status not recorded). Some clones in this sample may be carry-over from other donors' samples. The CDR3 reads CASSYRPYKDSFTEAFF. CDR3 coding DNA: TGTGCCAGCAGTTACCGCCCCTATAAGGACAGCTTCACTGAAGCTTTCTTT.